Following are 13 T cell receptor beta chains from one sample sequenced in a study of T-cell memory formation after mild COVID-19. In TCRdb, the 5' RACE reads were re-called with MiXCR into one record per CDR3 protein. The table records 300,000 to 400,000 distinct CDR3 sequences, more than 15% of them present only once. What was sequenced was PBMCs or a T cell subset sorted from them (not recorded which). The receptor source for this set is a man between 18 and 29 years old who had mild COVID-19 (a few samples of this study predate the infection). Cell type and time point are not known.

V and J are TRBV2 and TRBJ2-5, with 7 bases identical to TRBD1. Trimming removed 7 bases from V and 5 bases from J; junction bases left unmatched: 10. From germline, CDR1 is SNHLY and CDR2 FYNNEI. The CDR3 has 14 amino acids. In DNA form, the CDR3 reads TGTGCCAGCACCCCACAGGGGTTGGCGGAGACCCAGTACTTC. It encodes CASTPQGLAETQYF.

The chain combines TRBV3-1 with TRBJ1-5, with D perhaps TRBD1 (5 bases). V lost 2 bases to trimming and J lost 6 bases, with 14 bases between them. Germline CDR1 and CDR2: LGHDT and YNNKEL (reference sequence). CDR3 length equals 15 residues. Here the CDR3 DNA reads TGTGCCAGCAGCCAAAGTTTCGGGACGGGTCAGCCCCAGCATTTT. This codes for CASSQSFGTGQPQHF.

In its sample, this clonotype was seen many times. The V gene is TRBV5-1, the J gene TRBJ2-1; D gene unclear. The CDR3 is made up of 15 amino acids. Trimming stripped 4 bases from V and 7 bases from J, with 18 bases between. CDR1 and CDR2 from the germline V gene are SGHRS and YFSETQ. DNA of the CDR3: TGCGCCAGCAGCCTGAATTCCCGGACCCAAAATGAGCAGTTCTTC. Protein product: CASSLNSRTQNEQFF.

The table lists this clonotype with a few counts. The rearrangement uses TRBV18 and TRBJ1-2; weak D call: TRBD1 (5 bases). The CDR3 has 13 residues. Deletions cut 3 bases from V and 8 bases from J, with 13 bases between. The germline V gene encodes CDR1 KGHSH and CDR2 LQKENI. The CDR3 DNA reads as TGTGCCAGCTCACCGCGGCAGGGTGAGGGCTACACCTTC. Its translation: CASSPRQGEGYTF.

This clonotype was detected a few times. The CDR3 protein is CASSGGAVFTQYF. CDR3 sequence (DNA): TGTGCCAGCAGCGGAGGGGCGGTTTTTACGCAGTATTTT. The chain employs TRBV7-9 and TRBJ2-3; D might be TRBD2 (6 bases). CDR1 and CDR2 (germline): SEHNR, FQNEAQ (reference sequence). CDR3 size: 13 residues. V was cut by 5 bases and J by 8 bases, with 14 bases left in between.

The chain joins TRBV11-2 to TRBJ2-1; 7 bases are a match to TRBD1. Germline values: CDR1 SGHAT, CDR2 FQNNGV. CDR3 length: 14 amino acids. The V gene end was trimmed by 1 base and the J gene end by 8 bases; junction bases not matched to a gene: 5. As DNA, the CDR3 is TGTGCCAGCAGCTTAGGCAGGGGGTACCATGAGCAGTTCTTC. This translates into CASSLGRGYHEQFF.

The chain joins TRBV14 to TRBJ1-1, with D unclear. Germline V lookup: CDR1 SGHDN, CDR2 FVKESK. The CDR3 is made up of 13 amino acids. With 2 bases removed from V and 2 bases from J, the gap between germline ends came to 6 bases. CDR3 in amino acids: CASSQQPNTEAFF. Here the CDR3 DNA reads TGTGCCAGCAGCCAACAACCTAACACTGAAGCTTTCTTT.

This clonotype was counted many times. The rearrangement uses TRBV6-2 or TRBV6-3 and TRBJ2-5; D remains ambiguous. Trimming shortened V by 2 bases and J by 5 bases, and 18 bases separated the two germline ends. CDR3 length: 16 amino acids. Germline V gene sequence: CDR1 MNHEY, CDR2 SVGEGT. The chain's CDR3 is CASSYPFGLLEETQYF. The CDR3 nucleotides read TGTGCCAGCAGTTACCCTTTCGGCCTCTTGGAGGAGACCCAGTACTTC.

The V and J genes are TRBV20-1 and TRBJ2-2; 10 bases align to TRBD2. The trim removed 4 bases at V and 7 bases at J, leaving 12 bases unmatched. There are 16 residues in the CDR3. The germline V gene encodes CDR1 DFQATT and CDR2 SNEGSKA (reference sequence). The CDR3 DNA follows: TGCAGTGCTAACCGCGGCAGCGGGGGGGCTCACGGGGAGCTGTTTTTT. Residues: CSANRGSGGAHGELFF.

This clonotype was seen more than once but under ten times. The chain has TRBV20-1 and TRBJ2-7; D is unresolved. Trimming removed 1 base at V and 1 base at J, with 14 bases between. There are 15 residues in the CDR3. Germline V lookup: CDR1 DFQATT, CDR2 SNEGSKA (reference sequence). This CDR3 reads CSARGSWITSYEQYF. CDR3 nucleotide sequence: TGCAGTGCTAGAGGGAGTTGGATAACTTCCTACGAGCAGTACTTC.

This clonotype was seen only a few times. The V and J genes are TRBV12-3 or TRBV12-4 and TRBJ1-5, with D uncertain. V was clipped by 4 bases and J by 0 bases, with 10 bases between them. CDR3 length: 15 amino acids. The CDR3 region has the DNA TGTGCCAGCAGTTGGAAGGAAAATAGCAATCAGCCCCAGCATTTT. Its protein product is CASSWKENSNQPQHF.

V usage is TRBV29-1 and J usage is TRBJ2-6, with D tentatively TRBD1 (6 bases). Trimming cost V 3 bases and J 0 bases, with 12 bases left between them. CDR1 and CDR2 from the germline V gene are SQVTM and ANQGSEA. The CDR3 is 16 residues long. Here the CDR3 DNA reads TGCAGCGTTGAGGGACAAGGTTACTCTGGGGCCAACGTCCTGACTTTC. This gives the protein CSVEGQGYSGANVLTF.

In this sample, this clonotype turned up a few times. This sequence joins TRBV5-1 and TRBJ2-1; no reliable D call. V lost 7 bases, J lost 0 bases, and 14 bases lay in between. Germline V gene sequence: CDR1 SGHRS, CDR2 YFSETQ. The CDR3 totals 15 residues. The CDR3 spells CASAYYTDSYNEQFF. CDR3 nucleotide sequence: TGCGCCAGCGCATACTACACCGACTCCTACAATGAGCAGTTCTTC.